This T cell receptor beta chain was sequenced for a study of OX40 agonist ivuxolimab in advanced cancers. This CDR3 region has 13 residues. Trimming removed 6 bases from V and 5 bases from J, with 13 bases in between. Germline lookup yields CDR1 PRHDT and CDR2 FYEKMQ (reference sequence). Sequencing was performed with immunoSEQ multiplex PCR; in TCRdb, only in-frame clones are kept and a portion is missing. The repertoire has approximately 49,000 clones, 81% of them found once; the top ten carry about 7%. The sample in question was CD4+ or CD8+ T cells sorted from blood, obtained in a trial of the OX40 agonist ivuxolimab. V is TRBV13 and J is TRBJ2-5, with D perhaps TRBD2 (5 bases). This TCR was sampled from an adult with an advanced solid tumor such as melanoma, head and neck, liver or kidney cancer. CDR3 protein: CASSFNGEETQYF. For the CDR3, the DNA is TGTGCCAGCAGTTTTAACGGGGAGGAGACCCAGTACTTC. Based on the CDR3 plus reference TRBV13 and TRBJ2-5, the full variable domain is AAGVIQSPRHLIKEKRETATLKCYPIPRHDTVYWYQQGPGQDPQFLISFYEKMQSDKGSIPDRFSAQQFSDYHSELNMSSLELGDSALYFCASSFNGEETQYFGPGTRLLVL.